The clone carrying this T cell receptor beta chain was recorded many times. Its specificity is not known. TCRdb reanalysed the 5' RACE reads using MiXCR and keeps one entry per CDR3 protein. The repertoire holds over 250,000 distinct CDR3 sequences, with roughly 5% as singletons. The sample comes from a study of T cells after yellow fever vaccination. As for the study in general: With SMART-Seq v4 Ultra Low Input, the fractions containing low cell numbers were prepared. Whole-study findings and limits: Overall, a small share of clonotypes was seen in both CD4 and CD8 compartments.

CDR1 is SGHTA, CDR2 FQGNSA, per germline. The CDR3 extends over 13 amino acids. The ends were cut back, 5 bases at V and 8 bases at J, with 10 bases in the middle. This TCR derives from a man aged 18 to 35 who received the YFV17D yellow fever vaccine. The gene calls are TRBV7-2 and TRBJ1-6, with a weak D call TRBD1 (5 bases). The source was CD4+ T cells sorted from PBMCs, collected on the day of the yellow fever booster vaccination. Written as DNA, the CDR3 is TGTGCCAGCAGCGGACAATTAGATTCACCCCTCCACTTT. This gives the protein CASSGQLDSPLHF.